The 25 T cell receptor beta chains reported below all come from one sample, sequenced in a study of spatial heterogeneity in lung cancer. Time point: sample taken at primary tumor resection. TCRdb passed the 5' RACE reads through MiXCR, listing each CDR3 protein once. The sample records 1,500 to 2,500 distinct CDR3 sequences, approximately 6.3% being singletons. Source: normal lung tissue next to the tumor, taken at surgery. These receptors originate from a male donor with early-stage non-small cell lung cancer.

The chain couples TRBV13 to TRBJ1-3; D remains ambiguous. The CDR3 is made up of 14 amino acids. V was cut by 6 bases and J by 4 bases, with 13 bases left in between. From germline, CDR1 is PRHDT and CDR2 FYEKMQ (reference sequence). CDR3 in amino acids: CASSSGEPGNTIYF. The CDR3 DNA follows: TGTGCCAGCAGTTCTGGGGAGCCCGGAAACACCATATATTTT.

The chain couples TRBV29-1 to TRBJ2-5; weak D call: TRBD2 (6 bases). CDR1 is SQVTM, CDR2 ANQGSEA, per germline. The V gene lost 1 base and the J gene lost 6 bases, with 9 bases spanning the gap. The CDR3 covers 12 residues. CDR3 coding DNA: TGCAGCGTTGAAGGGGGGGAAAAGACCCAGTACTTC. This encodes CSVEGGEKTQYF.

This clonotype qualifies as medium-sized. This rearrangement joins TRBV7-2 to TRBJ2-7, with 7 bases aligning to TRBD2. The V gene's germline CDR1 is SGHTA and CDR2 FQGNSA. CDR3 length: 14 amino acids. With 1 base clipped from V and 1 base from J, the junction kept 1 base outside the gene matches. CDR3 in DNA: TGTGCCAGCAGCTTAGGCGGGGGATCCTACGAGCAGTACTTC. Translation: CASSLGGGSYEQYF. The complete variable domain, with remaining parts taken from reference TRBV7-2 and TRBJ2-7, reads GAGVSQSPSNKVTEKGKDVELRCDPISGHTALYWYRQSLGQGLEFLIYFQGNSAPDKSGLPSDRFSAERTGGSVSTLTIQRTQQEDSAVYLCASSLGGGSYEQYFGPGTRLTVT.

This clonotype is deemed large. The chain carries TRBV5-1 and TRBJ2-2; D gene uncertain. The CDR3 is 15 amino acids. The V gene's germline CDR1 is SGHRS and CDR2 YFSETQ. V was clipped by 0 bases and J by 3 bases, with 9 bases between them. CDR3 sequence reads: CASSLEGPYTGELFF. The CDR3 bases are TGCGCCAGCAGCTTGGAAGGGCCATACACCGGGGAGCTGTTTTTT.

Sample share makes this clonotype medium-sized. One junction end disagrees with the germline gene, perhaps due to a read error. The J gene is TRBJ2-1, the V gene TRBV7-8, with unresolved D. Per germline, CDR1 SGHVS and CDR2 FQNEAQ. The CDR3 length is 11 residues. The CDR3 DNA follows: TGTGCCAGCAGCACCTATAATGAGCAGTTCTTC. Amino acids: CASSTYNEQFF.

This sequence joins TRBV2 and TRBJ1-3; D ambiguous. Per the germline V gene, CDR1 is SNHLY and CDR2 is FYNNEI. CDR3 length: 14 residues. Deletions cut 9 bases from V and 0 bases from J, with 12 bases between. CDR3 nucleotides: TGTGCCAGGTCCCTTGGGGACTCTGGAAACACCATATATTTT. The encoded protein is CARSLGDSGNTIYF.

By frequency in the sample, this clonotype is medium-sized (0.01 to 0.1%). This sequence joins TRBV11-2 and TRBJ1-2; D not resolved. The CDR3 length is 13 residues. V was clipped by 0 bases and J by 4 bases, with 6 bases between them. The V gene's germline CDR1 is SGHAT and CDR2 FQNNGV. The CDR3, as DNA: TGTGCCAGCAGCTTAGATCAAGCCTATGGCTACACCTTC. The encoded protein is CASSLDQAYGYTF.

This clonotype occurred a few times. V and J are TRBV4-2 and TRBJ2-3, with 13 bases that match TRBD2. V was clipped by 1 base and J by 5 bases; unmatched bases: 6. Germline V lookup: CDR1 LGHNA, CDR2 YNFKEQ. The CDR3 consists of 17 residues. The CDR3 DNA is TGTGCCAGCAGCCAAGGTACTAGCGGGGGGGCTAGAGATACGCAGTATTTT. Translated: CASSQGTSGGARDTQYF.

This clonotype is termed medium-sized. The chain joins TRBV2 to TRBJ2-7, with no clear D. This CDR3 comprises 14 residues. Germline CDR1 is SNHLY and CDR2 is FYNNEI. Trimming pared 6 bases from V and 0 bases from J, leaving 12 bases between. The CDR3 protein is CASRELDASYEQYF. The DNA for the CDR3 is TGTGCCAGCAGGGAACTTGATGCCTCCTACGAGCAGTACTTC.

This clonotype is deemed medium-sized. The chain links TRBV19 to TRBJ2-1, with TRBD2 matching over 7 bases. CDR1 is LNHDA, CDR2 SQIVND, per germline (reference sequence). V was clipped by 4 bases and J by 4 bases; unmatched bases: 10. The CDR3 runs to 16 residues. CDR3 DNA: TGTGCCAGTAGTAGTGGTACTAGCGAGACGTACAATGAGCAGTTCTTC. Its protein product is CASSSGTSETYNEQFF.

This clonotype rates as medium-sized. The chain combines TRBV19 with TRBJ2-1, with a tentative D call TRBD1 (6 bases). Trimming removed 6 bases from V and 0 bases from J, with 12 bases in between. This CDR3 has 15 amino acids. CDR1 and CDR2 (germline): LNHDA, SQIVND (reference sequence). The CDR3 is CASRLDRSSYNEQFF. CDR3 sequence (DNA): TGTGCCAGTAGGTTGGACAGAAGCTCCTACAATGAGCAGTTCTTC.

This clonotype was detected a few times. In DNA, the CDR3 is TGTGCCAGCAGTACCCGGCCAAGAACAGATACGCAGTATTTT. This gives the protein CASSTRPRTDTQYF. V and J are TRBV28 and TRBJ2-3; unclear D gene. V was clipped by 5 bases and J by 3 bases, with 12 bases between them. Per the germline V gene, CDR1 is MDHEN and CDR2 is SYDVKM. The CDR3 consists of 14 residues.

By its share, this clonotype is medium-sized (0.01 to 0.1%). V and J are TRBV30 and TRBJ2-1; perhaps TRBD2 as D (5 bases). Germline V lookup: CDR1 GTSNPN, CDR2 SVGIG (reference sequence). V was trimmed by 3 bases and J by 9 bases, leaving 15 bases between them. The CDR3 extends over 13 amino acids. DNA of the CDR3: TGTGCCTGGAGCGCGGGTGCGATTGCTGAGCAGTTCTTC. Its protein product is CAWSAGAIAEQFF.

This clonotype is labeled as medium-sized. This chain links TRBV11-2 with TRBJ2-7; perhaps D is TRBD1 or TRBD2 (5 bases each). Trimming stripped 5 bases from V and 0 bases from J, with 11 bases between. Germline CDR1 reads SGHAT; CDR2 reads FQNNGV. This CDR3 region has 14 residues. CDR3 in DNA: TGTGCCAGCAGCAGGGACCTGAGCTCCTACGAGCAGTACTTC. This codes for CASSRDLSSYEQYF.

This rearrangement joins TRBV20-1 to TRBJ1-1; D gene uncertain. This CDR3 contains 15 residues. Trimming removed 0 bases at V and 4 bases at J, with 15 bases between. Germline V lookup: CDR1 DFQATT, CDR2 SNEGSKA (reference sequence). The CDR3 DNA is TGCAGTGCTAGAGATTTTGTGGGAATAGGCACTGAAGCTTTCTTT. It yields the protein CSARDFVGIGTEAFF.

This clonotype is categorized as large. V is TRBV6-2 or TRBV6-3 and J is TRBJ1-5; D is unresolved. V dropped 6 bases and J dropped 7 bases, with 13 bases sitting between them. The CDR3 is 13 amino acids. Germline loops: CDR1 MNHEY, CDR2 SVGEGT. For the CDR3, the DNA is TGTGCCAGCAGGGAAAGTTTGGCGCAGCCCCAGCATTTT. Translation: CASRESLAQPQHF.

This clonotype is judged large. V is TRBV7-3 and J is TRBJ2-5, with 7 bases identical to TRBD2. Germline assignment: CDR1 SGHTA and CDR2 FQGTGA. J lost 4 bases, V lost 5 bases, and 10 bases had no gene match. The CDR3 contains 15 residues. CDR3 nucleotides: TGTGCCAGCAGCCTCGTTTGGGGCGGGAGAGAGACCCAGTACTTC. This encodes CASSLVWGGRETQYF.

This clonotype was recorded a few times. The V call is TRBV6-2 or TRBV6-3, the J call TRBJ1-2, with D maybe TRBD1 (5 bases). V was clipped by 7 bases and J by 7 bases, with 16 bases between them. The V gene's germline CDR1 is MNHEY and CDR2 SVGEGT. The CDR3 is 13 amino acids. Here the CDR3 DNA reads TGTGCCAGCACCGAGGACGGGGGTGGTGGCTACACCTTC. This translates into CASTEDGGGGYTF.

Judged by abundance, this clonotype is medium-sized (0.01 to 0.1%). This chain uses TRBV18 with TRBJ2-2; D uncertain. There are 16 residues in the CDR3. CDR1 is KGHSH and CDR2 is LQKENI in the germline V gene. V was pared by 3 bases and J by 0 bases, with 11 bases between. The CDR3 DNA reads as TGTGCCAGCTCACCTCCTGAGACGCCGAACACCGGGGAGCTGTTTTTT. As protein: CASSPPETPNTGELFF.

By sample share, this clonotype is medium-sized. It is likely a read error, because the conserved phenylalanine at the end of the CDR3 is missing. This sequence joins TRBV20-1 and TRBJ2-7, with D unresolved. V lost 1 base and J lost 4, with 8 bases in between. The CDR3 sequence is 12 residues long. Germline CDR1 is DFQATT and CDR2 is SNEGSKA (reference sequence). The CDR3 DNA reads as TGCAGTGCTAGAGCCCTAGAGTACGAGCAGTACTCC. This translates into CSARALEYEQYS.

Relative to its sample, this clonotype is medium-sized. This chain uses TRBV6-6 with TRBJ2-2; D not resolved. Trimming pared 5 bases from V and 8 bases from J, leaving 6 bases between. CDR1 and CDR2 from the germline V gene are MNHNY and SVGAGI (reference sequence). The CDR3 is 11 amino acids. DNA for the CDR3: TGTGCCAGCAGTAACCGAGGGGAGCTGTTTTTT. Amino acid sequence: CASSNRGELFF.

In its sample, this clonotype is medium-sized. The rearrangement uses TRBV28 and TRBJ1-2; D gene uncertain. Between the trimmed V and J ends, which lost 3 bases and 1 base, there was a span of 6 bases. The CDR3 length is 13 residues. Germline V gives CDR1 MDHEN, CDR2 SYDVKM. The CDR3 region is CASSLSLNYGYTF. As DNA, the CDR3 is TGTGCCAGCAGTTTGAGCCTTAACTATGGCTACACCTTC.

In its sample, this clonotype is medium-sized. The chain couples TRBV5-1 to TRBJ2-7; TRBD1 or TRBD2 may be the D gene (5 bases each). CDR1 and CDR2 (germline): SGHRS, YFSETQ. V was cut by 1 base and J by 3 bases, with 11 bases left in between. The CDR3 runs to 14 residues. This CDR3 is CASSLSGDHYEQYF. The CDR3 region has the DNA TGCGCCAGCAGCTTGTCCGGGGACCACTACGAGCAGTACTTC.

Comments on this clonotype: A clone one base away is much larger, so this may be a read error. The chain carries TRBV29-1 and TRBJ2-7; the D gene is possibly TRBD2 (7 bases). V lost 5 bases and J lost 2, with 16 bases in between. The CDR3 covers 14 residues. Germline loops: CDR1 SQVTM, CDR2 ANQGSEA. The CDR3 region is CSVSRGGPTYEQYF. The CDR3 nucleotides read TGCAGCGTTTCTAGGGGGGGCCCGACCTACGAGCAGTACTTC.

This clonotype is categorized as medium-sized. This sequence joins TRBV5-5 and TRBJ2-1, with 8 bases fitting TRBD2. The CDR3 runs to 16 residues. CDR1 is SGHKS and CDR2 is YYEKEE in the germline V gene (reference sequence). V gave up 0 bases and J gave up 7 bases; unmatched junction bases: 9. The chain's CDR3 is CASSLVASGLLNEQFF. The CDR3 DNA follows: TGTGCCAGCAGCTTGGTGGCTAGCGGGCTCCTGAATGAGCAGTTCTTC.